This TCR beta chain was observed in a study of blood T cell repertoires in COVID-19. Overall study: Specimens from acute and convalescent COVID-19 originated in the United States, Italy and Spain.

The V segment lost 4 bases and the J segment 4 bases; nucleotides outside the gene matches: 8. The CDR3 consists of 15 residues. The V gene's germline CDR1 is MDHEN and CDR2 SYDVKM. Study processing details: Reference gene primer amplification in the assay estimated nucleated cell counts. Libraries were prepared by immunoSEQ multiplex PCR; TCRdb keeps only in-frame clonotypes and omits some of them. V and J calls and clone size are as listed in that table; D and trimming were resolved from the DNA. The sample has approximately 33,000 clones; 88% are singletons. The Seattle site enrolled patients during active infection and followed them longitudinally.

This receptor was identified in a man aged 60-69 years with COVID-19, enrolled during active disease. Sequenced: peripheral blood. The chain uses TRBV28 and TRBJ2-5; TRBD2 aligns across 8 bases. The CDR3 sequence: CASSSEREMVETQYF. The CDR3, as DNA: TGTGCCAGCAGTTCCGAGCGGGAGATGGTAGAGACCCAGTACTTC.